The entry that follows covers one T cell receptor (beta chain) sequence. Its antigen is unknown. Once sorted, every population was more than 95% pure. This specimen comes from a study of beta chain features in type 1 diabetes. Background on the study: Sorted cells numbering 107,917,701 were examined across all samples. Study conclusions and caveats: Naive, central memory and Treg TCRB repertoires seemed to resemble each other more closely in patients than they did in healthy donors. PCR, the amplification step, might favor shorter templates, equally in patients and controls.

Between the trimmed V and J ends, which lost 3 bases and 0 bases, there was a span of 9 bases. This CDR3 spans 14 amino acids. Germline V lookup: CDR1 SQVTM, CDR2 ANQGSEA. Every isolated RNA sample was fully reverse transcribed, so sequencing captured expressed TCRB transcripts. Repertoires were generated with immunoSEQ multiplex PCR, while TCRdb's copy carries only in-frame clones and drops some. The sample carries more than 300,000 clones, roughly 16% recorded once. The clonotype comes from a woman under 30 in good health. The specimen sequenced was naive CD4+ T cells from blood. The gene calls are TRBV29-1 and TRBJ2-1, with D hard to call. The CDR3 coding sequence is TGCAGCGTTGATGGCAGAAGCTCCTACAATGAGCAGTTCTTC. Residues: CSVDGRSSYNEQFF.